Listed below are T cell receptor beta chains from one sample, sequenced in a study of glioma-infiltrating T cells. One entry per CDR3 protein results from TCRdb running MiXCR on the multiplex PCR reads. The sample comprises 400,000 or so distinct CDR3 sequences, roughly 41% of which are singletons, and around 12% rests with the top ten. What was sequenced was glioma tissue, nonneoplastic brain tissue, or PBMCs (not recorded which). Source of these receptors: a human donor with low-grade glioma or glioblastoma, undergoing nonglioma brain surgery, or in good health (not recorded which). Each CDR3 is given with its conserved first and last residue. Each record gives: D gene, clone size, J gene, V gene, CDR3 DNA, CDR3 protein. The D gene is left open where the match is weak. A clone size is listed for some rows: how often the clone was seen (once, few, many), or a class if it is expanded.

NA NA TRBJ1-2 TRBV19 TGTGCCAGTACCCGGACAGACGACTATGGCTACACCTTC CASTRTDDYGYTF
TRBD2 many TRBJ2-5 TRBV28 TGTGCCAGCATCCCTACAGGGCGACTAGCGGGAGCCGGGGAGACCCAGTACTTC CASIPTGRLAGAGETQYF
TRBD1 NA TRBJ2-2 TRBV10-3 TGTGCCATCCAAGGACAGGGGGCTGACACCGAGGAGCTGTTTTTT CAIQGQGADTEELFF
NA NA TRBJ2-7 TRBV4-2 TGTGCCAGCAGCCAAGATCCCCCGGGGGAGACCTCGGGCTCCCACGATCAGTACTTC CASSQDPPGETSGSHDQYF
TRBD2 many TRBJ2-5 TRBV7-2 TGTGCCAGCAGCCAATCTAGCGGGAGGGCCGGGGAGACCCAGTACTTC CASSQSSGRAGETQYF
TRBD1 NA TRBJ2-1 TRBV19 TGTGCCAGTAGTACGGACAGGGTCCTTTACAATGAGCAGTTCTTC CASSTDRVLYNEQFF
TRBD2 NA TRBJ2-7 TRBV4-3 TGCGCCAGCAGCCTCATAAGATTAACTTCGGGACTAGCGAACGAGCAGTACTTC CASSLIRLTSGLANEQYF
NA few TRBJ1-1 TRBV4-2 TGTGCCAGCAGCCAACCCATCCCGGGCACTGAAGCTTTCTTT CASSQPIPGTEAFF
TRBD2 NA TRBJ2-1 TRBV7-9 TGTGCCAGCAGTTTCAACGGGAGGGCCTGGAATGAGCAGTCCTTC CASSFNGRAWNEQSF
NA NA TRBJ1-5 TRBV12-3/TRBV12-4 TGTGCCAGCAGTTTTGACAGTCAGCCCCAGCATTTT CASSFDSQPQHF
TRBD1 few TRBJ1-2 TRBV28 TGTGCCAGCAGTTACCAGGGGGGGTATGGCTACACCTTC CASSYQGGYGYTF
NA NA TRBJ2-7 TRBV20-1 TGCAGTGCCATCGAACAGGGAATCGAGCAGTACTTC CSAIEQGIEQYF
TRBD1 NA TRBJ2-4 TRBV7-2 TGTGCCAGCAGCCCTAGACACGGACAGGACATTCAGTACTTC CASSPRHGQDIQYF
TRBD1 NA TRBJ1-1 TRBV5-1 TGCGCCAGCAGCCTGTGGGCCGGGACAGGGATTGGTGAAGCTTTCTTT CASSLWAGTGIGEAFF
TRBD2 few TRBJ2-5 TRBV7-9 TGTGCCAGCAGCCCCTTTAGCGGGACAGAGACCCAGTACTTC CASSPFSGTETQYF
TRBD2 NA TRBJ2-7 TRBV28 TGTGCCAGCAGCCCCGGACTAGCGGGGAACCTGGGCTACGAGCAGTACTTC CASSPGLAGNLGYEQYF
NA once TRBJ2-1 TRBV5-5 TGTGCCAGCAGCTTGGCGGTAGAACGCTCCAATGAGCAGTTCTTC CASSLAVERSNEQFF
NA NA TRBJ2-1 TRBV5-5 TGTGCCAGCAGCTTGGCCAAATACGAGCAGTTCTTC CASSLAKYEQFF
NA many TRBJ2-1 TRBV27 TGTGCCAGCAGTTTATCGTTCCTCAAAACCGATGAGCAGTTCTTC CASSLSFLKTDEQFF
NA NA TRBJ2-5 TRBV4-2 TGTGCCAGCAGCCCCAGTGTGTTCCAAGAGACCCAGTACTTC CASSPSVFQETQYF
NA few TRBJ2-1 TRBV7-2 TGTGCCAGCAGCTTAGTGTCCACAAACAATGAGCAGCTCTTC CASSLVSTNNEQLF
NA few TRBJ2-5 TRBV4-2 TGTGCCAGCAGCCAAGATATAGGGGGGTCACAAGAGACCCAGTACTTC CASSQDIGGSQETQYF
TRBD2 NA TRBJ2-1 TRBV14 TGTGCCAGCAGCAGTGGACTAGCGGTAGAGCAGTTCTTC CASSSGLAVEQFF
NA NA TRBJ2-4 TRBV4-2 TGTGCCAGCAGCCAACGGGTGAGGGGCAAAAACATTCAGTACTTC CASSQRVRGKNIQYF
TRBD2 many TRBJ2-1 TRBV6-1 TGTGCCAGCAGTCCGACTAGCGGGAACTTCTACAATGAGCAGTTCTTC CASSPTSGNFYNEQFF
NA NA TRBJ2-3 TRBV20-1 TGCAGTACTCCGCGGTTGGGCACAGATACGCAGTATTTT CSTPRLGTDTQYF
NA NA TRBJ2-7 TRBV4-1 TGCGCCAGCAGCCAGCCCTTAGGACGACGTCCCGAGCAGTACTTC CASSQPLGRRPEQYF
NA few TRBJ2-2 TRBV15 TGTGCCACCAGCAGAGAGCTCGGCATATCGAACACCGGGGAGCTGTTTTTT CATSRELGISNTGELFF
TRBD2 NA TRBJ2-3 TRBV4-2 TGTGCCAGCAGCCAAGATTGGACTAGCGGGGCCCTAGGAACAGATACGCAGTATTTT CASSQDWTSGALGTDTQYF
NA NA TRBJ2-7 TRBV10-3 TGTGCCATCAGTGAGCCCACTCCGAGTTCCTACGAGCAGTACTTC CAISEPTPSSYEQYF
NA many TRBJ1-1 TRBV18 TGTGCCAGCTCACCAATGCCGATGGAATTGGATACTGAAGCTTTCTTT CASSPMPMELDTEAFF
NA few TRBJ1-1 TRBV6-1 TGTGCCAGCAGTCCGACGGCCCTCTTTGAAGCTTTCTTT CASSPTALFEAFF
TRBD1 few TRBJ1-5 TRBV19 TGTGCCAGTAGTATAAACCGGGACAGGGCGAGTCAGCCCCAGCATTTT CASSINRDRASQPQHF
NA many TRBJ2-7 TRBV28 TGTGCCAGCAGTTTGATGAGGTCGGACGGGCAGTACTTC CASSLMRSDGQYF
NA NA TRBJ2-2 TRBV27 TGTGCCAGCACCTCAGCGGAAGGTGCCCTATCCGGGGAGCTGTTTTTT CASTSAEGALSGELFF
TRBD1 NA TRBJ2-1 TRBV7-9 TGTGCCAGCAGCCGGGGACAGGGGGCTCGATATGAGCAGTTCTTC CASSRGQGARYEQFF
TRBD1 many TRBJ2-3 TRBV6-2/TRBV6-3 TGTGCCAGCATCACTCCGGGACAGGGAACAGATACGCAGTATTTT CASITPGQGTDTQYF
NA once TRBJ2-1 TRBV27 TGTGCCAGCAGTAAGACCAGGGGTAATGAGCAGTCCTTC CASSKTRGNEQSF
NA NA TRBJ2-3 TRBV27 TGTGCCAGCAGGCCCTATAGCGTCCTCGAACTGGGCACAGATACGCAGTATTTT CASRPYSVLELGTDTQYF
TRBD1 NA TRBJ2-5 TRBV7-9 TGTGCCAGCAGCTCCCGGACAGGGGGGGAAGAGACCCAGTACTTC CASSSRTGGEETQYF
NA many TRBJ2-7 TRBV28 TGTGCCAGCAGTTTGGCACAGGTCTACGAGCAGTACTTC CASSLAQVYEQYF
NA NA TRBJ2-1 TRBV5-1 TGCGCCAGCAGCTTGGGGCAGGGAGTCAATGAGCAGTTCTTC CASSLGQGVNEQFF